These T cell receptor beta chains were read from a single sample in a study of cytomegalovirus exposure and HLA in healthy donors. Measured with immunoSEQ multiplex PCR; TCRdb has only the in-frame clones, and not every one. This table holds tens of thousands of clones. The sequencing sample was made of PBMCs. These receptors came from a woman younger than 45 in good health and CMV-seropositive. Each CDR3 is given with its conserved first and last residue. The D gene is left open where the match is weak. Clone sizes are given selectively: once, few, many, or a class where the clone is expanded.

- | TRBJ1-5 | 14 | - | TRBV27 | CASTGLYSNQPQHF | TGTGCCAGCACGGGACTCTATAGCAATCAGCCCCAGCATTTT
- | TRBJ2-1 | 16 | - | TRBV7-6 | CASSLRTASMNNEQFF | TGTGCCAGCAGCCTTCGGACAGCATCAATGAACAATGAGCAGTTCTTC
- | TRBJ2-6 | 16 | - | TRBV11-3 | CASSALRGSGANVLTF | TGTGCCAGCAGTGCCCTCAGGGGCTCTGGGGCCAACGTCCTGACTTTC
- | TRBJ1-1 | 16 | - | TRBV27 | CASSLVAGRGNTEAFF | TGTGCCAGCAGTTTAGTGGCAGGGCGAGGGAACACTGAAGCTTTCTTT
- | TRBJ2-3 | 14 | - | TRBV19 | CASSITGPEDTQYF | TGTGCCAGTAGTATTACAGGTCCGGAAGATACGCAGTATTTT
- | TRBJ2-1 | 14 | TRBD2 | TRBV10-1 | CATRAGGPGNEQFF | TGCGCCACACGGGCGGGAGGGCCAGGCAATGAGCAGTTCTTC
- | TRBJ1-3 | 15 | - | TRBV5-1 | CASSPDRSSGNTIYF | TGCGCCAGCAGCCCAGACAGATCCTCTGGAAACACCATATATTTT
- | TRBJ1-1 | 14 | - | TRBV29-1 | CSVEVGRGVTEAFF | TGCAGCGTTGAAGTGGGGCGCGGGGTGACTGAAGCTTTCTTT
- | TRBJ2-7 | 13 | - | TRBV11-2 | CASSLGAAYEQYF | TGTGCCAGCAGCTTAGGAGCCGCCTACGAGCAGTACTTC
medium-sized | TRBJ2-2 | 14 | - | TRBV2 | CASTLAGLGGELFF | TGTGCCAGCACCTTGGCGGGTTTGGGCGGGGAGCTGTTTTTT
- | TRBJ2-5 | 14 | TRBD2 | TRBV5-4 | CASSLVLAEETQYF | TGTGCCAGCAGCTTGGTACTAGCGGAAGAGACCCAGTACTTC
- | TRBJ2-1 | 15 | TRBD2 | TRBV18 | CASSDRLARNNEQFF | TGTGCCAGCTCTGACAGACTAGCGAGGAACAATGAGCAGTTCTTC
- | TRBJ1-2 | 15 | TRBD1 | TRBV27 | CASSPPGQGTGGYTF | TGTGCCAGCAGTCCGCCTGGACAGGGGACCGGTGGCTACACCTTC
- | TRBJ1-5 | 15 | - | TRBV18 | CASSPSQGANQPQHF | TGTGCCAGCTCACCAAGCCAGGGTGCCAATCAGCCCCAGCATTTT
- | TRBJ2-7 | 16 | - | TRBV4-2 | CASSQDLEDSPYEQYF | TGTGCCAGCAGCCAAGATTTAGAGGATTCACCCTACGAGCAGTACTTC
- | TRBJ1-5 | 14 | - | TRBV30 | CAWSTGTPNQPQHF | TGTGCCTGGAGTACCGGGACTCCAAACCAGCCCCAGCATTTT
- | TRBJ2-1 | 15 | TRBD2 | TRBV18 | CASSPPGLGYNEQFF | TGTGCCAGCTCACCTCCGGGACTAGGGTACAATGAGCAGTTCTTC
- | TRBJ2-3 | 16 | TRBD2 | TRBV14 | CASSRSSGILEDTQYF | TGTGCCAGCAGCCGGAGTAGCGGGATATTAGAAGATACGCAGTATTTT
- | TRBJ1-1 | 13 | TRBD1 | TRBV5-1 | CASRGTGSTEAFF | TGCGCCAGCAGGGGGACAGGGTCAACTGAAGCTTTCTTT
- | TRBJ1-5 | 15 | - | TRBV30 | CAWSEGGHGNQPQHF | TGTGCCTGGAGTGAGGGGGGGCACGGCAATCAGCCCCAGCATTTT
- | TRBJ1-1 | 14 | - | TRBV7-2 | CASSLFGRGLAAFF | TGTGCCAGCAGCTTATTTGGCAGGGGCTTAGCGGCTTTCTTT
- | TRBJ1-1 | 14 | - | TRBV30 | CAWDHREGRTEAFF | TGTGCCTGGGATCACAGGGAAGGTCGGACTGAAGCTTTCTTT
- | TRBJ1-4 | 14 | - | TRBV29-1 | CSVDTGKGNEKLFF | TGCAGCGTTGATACCGGGAAAGGGAATGAAAAACTGTTTTTT
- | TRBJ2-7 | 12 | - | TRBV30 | CAVSRGSYEQYF | TGTGCCGTTTCTCGGGGGTCCTACGAGCAGTACTTC
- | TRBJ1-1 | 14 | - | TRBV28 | CASSLYNVNTEAFF | TGTGCCAGCAGTTTGTACAACGTGAACACTGAAGCTTTCTTT
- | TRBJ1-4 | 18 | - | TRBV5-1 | CASSLSPLTRSSDEKLFF | TGCGCCAGCAGCTTGTCGCCATTGACCCGGAGTTCTGATGAAAAACTGTTTTTT
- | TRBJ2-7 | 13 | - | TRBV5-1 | CASSLTGGDEQYF | TGCGCCAGCAGCTTGACCGGAGGAGACGAGCAGTACTTC
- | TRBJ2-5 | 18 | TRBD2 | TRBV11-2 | CASSLSSPEGLGGETQYF | TGTGCCAGCAGCTTATCCTCTCCCGAAGGACTAGGTGGGGAGACCCAGTACTTC
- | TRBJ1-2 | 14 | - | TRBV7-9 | CASRLSGSDYGYTF | TGTGCCAGCCGTCTCTCAGGGTCGGACTATGGCTACACCTTC
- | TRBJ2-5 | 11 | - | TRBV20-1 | CSATGEGTQYF | TGCAGTGCTACAGGGGAAGGGACCCAGTACTTC
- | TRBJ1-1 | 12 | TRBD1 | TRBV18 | CASSPGQGTAFF | TGTGCCAGCTCACCTGGACAGGGTACGGCTTTCTTT
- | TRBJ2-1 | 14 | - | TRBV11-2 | CASSLGGPDNEQFF | TGTGCCAGCAGCTTAGGCGGGCCCGACAATGAGCAGTTCTTC
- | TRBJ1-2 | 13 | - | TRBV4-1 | CASSQATTYGYTF | TGCGCCAGCAGCCAAGCGACTACCTATGGCTACACCTTC
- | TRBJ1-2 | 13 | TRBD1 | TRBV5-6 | CASSFGTGGGYTF | TGTGCCAGCAGCTTCGGGACAGGCGGTGGCTACACCTTC
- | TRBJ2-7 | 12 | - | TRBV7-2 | CASSINLYEQYF | TGTGCCAGCAGCATTAACTTATACGAGCAGTACTTC
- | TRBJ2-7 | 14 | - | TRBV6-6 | CASSRGKGNYEQYF | TGTGCCAGCAGTAGGGGGAAAGGGAACTACGAGCAGTACTTC
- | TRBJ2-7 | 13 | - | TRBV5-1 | CASSLLAGHEQYF | TGCGCCAGCAGCTTGCTGGCAGGGCACGAGCAGTACTTC